This TCR beta chain was obtained from a study of graft-versus-host responses after intestinal transplantation. For the study at large: Induction using anti-thymocyte globulin, followed by tacrolimus and steroids for two to four years, was given to all recipients.

This clone was seen a handful of times. What it binds is unknown. Tissue processing of the graft released intraepithelial and lamina propria lymphocytes from it. The study's findings and limits: GvH clones occurred in recipient marrow; some first appeared in ileum or blood. An association linked early post-transplant HvG declines with peak circulating GvH clone levels.

Clones were read by immunoSEQ multiplex PCR, and TCRdb kept only the in-frame ones, dropping some. The sample holds under 30,000 clones, around four fifths seen once. The CDR3 loop spans 15 amino acids. Germline loops: CDR1 SGHDT, CDR2 YYEEEE. Trimming removed 4 bases from V and 6 bases from J; junction bases left unmatched: 10. The sequence was collected from a human patient who received an intestinal transplant, so some T cells may come from the graft donor. This sequence joins TRBV5-6 and TRBJ1-2; TRBD1 agrees at 9 bases. The input for sequencing was ileum tissue, taken 98 days after intestinal transplantation. Here the CDR3 DNA reads TGTGCCAGCAGCGCAGCCGGGACAGGGTGGCATGGCTACACCTTC. It translates to CASSAAGTGWHGYTF. The whole variable domain, filled in from reference TRBV5-6 and TRBJ1-2, reads DAGVTQSPTHLIKTRGQQVTLRCSPKSGHDTVSWYQQALGQGPQFIFQYYEEEERQRGNFPDRFSGHQFPNYSSELNVNALLLGDSALYLCASSAAGTGWHGYTFGSGTRLTVV.